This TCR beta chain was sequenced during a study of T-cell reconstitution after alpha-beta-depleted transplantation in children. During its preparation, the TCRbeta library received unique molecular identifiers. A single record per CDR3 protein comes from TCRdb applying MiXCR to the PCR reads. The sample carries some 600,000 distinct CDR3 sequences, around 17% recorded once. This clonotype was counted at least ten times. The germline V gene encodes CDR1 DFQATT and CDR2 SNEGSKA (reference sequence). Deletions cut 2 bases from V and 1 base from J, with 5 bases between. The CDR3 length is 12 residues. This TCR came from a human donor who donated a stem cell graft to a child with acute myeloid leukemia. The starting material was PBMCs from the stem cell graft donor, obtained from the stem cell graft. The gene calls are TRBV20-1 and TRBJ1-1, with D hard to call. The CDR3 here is CSARLKNTEAFF. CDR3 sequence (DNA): TGCAGTGCTAGATTGAAGAACACTGAAGCTTTCTTT.